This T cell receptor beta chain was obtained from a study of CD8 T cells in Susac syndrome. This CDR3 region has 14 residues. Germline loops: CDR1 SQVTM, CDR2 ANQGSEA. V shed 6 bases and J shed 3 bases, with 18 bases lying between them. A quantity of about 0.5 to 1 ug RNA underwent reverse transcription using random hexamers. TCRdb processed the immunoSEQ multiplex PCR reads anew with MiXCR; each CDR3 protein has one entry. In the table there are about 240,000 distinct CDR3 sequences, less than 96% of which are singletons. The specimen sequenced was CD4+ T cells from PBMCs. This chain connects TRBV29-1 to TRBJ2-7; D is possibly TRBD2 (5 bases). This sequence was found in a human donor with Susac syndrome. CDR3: CSVEDPEQYYEQYF. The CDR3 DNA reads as TGCAGCGTGGAGGACCCCGAACAATACTACGAGCAGTACTTC.